One and the same sample provided the 25 T cell receptor beta chains below, sequenced in a study of long-term antiretroviral therapy in people with HIV. They ran version v3.0 of the immunoSEQ assay at survey level. Repertoires were generated with immunoSEQ multiplex PCR, while TCRdb's copy carries only in-frame clones and drops some. The repertoire has about 21,000 clones, approximately 76% of them found once; the top ten carry about 12%. This sample comprised unsorted PBMCs, obtained less than 1.8 years before starting antiretroviral therapy. The receptor set was obtained from a woman in her thirties or forties with HIV.

V is TRBV7-9 and J is TRBJ1-2; the match to TRBD1 covers 7 bases. The CDR3 totals 13 residues. Looked up from germline, CDR1 is SEHNR and CDR2 is FQNEAQ (reference sequence). With V trimmed by 3 bases and J by 7 bases, 5 bases remained unmatched. This CDR3 reads CASSFTGDGGYTF. The CDR3 DNA is TGTGCCAGCAGCTTTACAGGGGATGGTGGCTACACCTTC. Full variable domain (outside the CDR3, taken from reference TRBV7-9 and TRBJ1-2): DTGVSQNPRHKITKRGQNVTFRCDPISEHNRLYWYRQTLGQGPEFLTYFQNEAQLEKSRLLSDRFSAERPKGSFSTLEIQRTEQGDSAMYLCASSFTGDGGYTFGSGTRLTVV.

This chain joins TRBV2 and TRBJ1-1, with D possibly being TRBD1 (5 bases). The CDR3 consists of 15 residues. Germline values: CDR1 SNHLY, CDR2 FYNNEI. The V end lost 7 bases, the J end lost 0 bases, and 15 bases lay between the germline ends. This chain's CDR3 is CASIPKDTLNTEAFF. The DNA for the CDR3 is TGTGCCAGCATCCCCAAGGACACTTTGAACACTGAAGCTTTCTTT. Full variable domain (remainder filled in from reference TRBV2 and TRBJ1-1): EPEVTQTPSHQVTQMGQEVILRCVPISNHLYFYWYRQILGQKVEFLVSFYNNEISEKSEIFDDQFSVERPDGSNFTLKIRSTKLEDSAMYFCASIPKDTLNTEAFFGQGTRLTVV.

V gene TRBV29-1 combines with J gene TRBJ1-5; D ambiguous. Germline-derived CDR1 and CDR2 are SQVTM and ANQGSEA. There are 12 residues in the CDR3. Trimming shortened V by 7 bases and J by 3 bases, and 10 bases separated the two germline ends. DNA for the CDR3: TGCAGCGGCTCTGACCCCAATCAGCCCCAGCATTTT. This gives the protein CSGSDPNQPQHF.

The chain joins TRBV30 to TRBJ1-5; 8 bases are a match to TRBD1. The CDR3 contains 13 residues. Germline V lookup: CDR1 GTSNPN, CDR2 SVGIG (reference sequence). The V segment lost 1 base and the J segment 6 bases; nucleotides outside the gene matches: 2. Here the CDR3 reads CAWSAGGGQPQHF. The CDR3 DNA reads as TGTGCCTGGAGTGCAGGGGGCGGTCAGCCCCAGCATTTT. The full variable domain, with the rest looked up from reference TRBV30 and TRBJ1-5, is SQTIHQWPATLVQPVGSPLSLECTVEGTSNPNLYWYRQAAGRGLQLLFYSVGIGQISSEVPQNLSASRPQDRQFILSSKKLLLSDSGFYLCAWSAGGGQPQHFGDGTRLSIL.

CDR3 residues: CASSFRRGNSYNEQFF. CDR3 coding DNA: TGTGCCAGCAGCTTCCGGCGGGGGAACTCCTACAATGAGCAGTTCTTC. The J gene is TRBJ2-1, the V gene TRBV11-3, with 7 bases lining up with TRBD2. CDR3 length: 16 amino acids. Per germline, CDR1 SGHNT and CDR2 YENEEA. V shed 3 bases and J 0 bases; nucleotides not matched to a gene: 5.

V is TRBV6-5 and J is TRBJ1-1; D gene ambiguous. Trimming pared 10 bases from V and 8 bases from J, leaving 17 bases between. CDR3 length equals 12 residues. Germline V gene data show CDR1 as MNHEY and CDR2 as SVGAGI. Here the CDR3 reads CATPTYNSEAFF. Written as DNA, the CDR3 is TGTGCCACTCCTACTTACAATTCGGAAGCTTTCTTT.

V gene TRBV6-5 combines with J gene TRBJ1-6; D is undetermined. The CDR3 runs 15 residues. The V end lost 0 bases, the J end lost 7 bases, and 10 bases lay between the germline ends. Germline CDR1 is MNHEY and CDR2 is SVGAGI. The CDR3 reads CASSYSGSPNSPLHF. The CDR3 bases are TGTGCCAGCAGTTACTCCGGCTCTCCGAATTCACCCCTCCACTTT.

V gene TRBV4-3 combines with J gene TRBJ1-6; D ambiguous. Germline-derived CDR1 and CDR2 are LGHNA and YSLEER. The CDR3 has 14 amino acids. V was pared by 4 bases and J by 4 bases, with 8 bases between. This CDR3 is CASSPVSYNSPLHF. Here the CDR3 DNA reads TGCGCCAGCAGCCCTGTCAGTTATAATTCACCCCTCCACTTT.

The rearrangement links TRBV7-9 to TRBJ2-7; tentative D call: TRBD1 (5 bases). Deletions cut 4 bases from V and 0 bases from J, with 7 bases between. The CDR3 contains 13 residues. The germline V gene encodes CDR1 SEHNR and CDR2 FQNEAQ (reference sequence). The CDR3 sequence is CASSSGHSYEQYF. Here the CDR3 DNA reads TGTGCCAGCAGCTCAGGACACTCCTACGAGCAGTACTTC.

The chain combines TRBV7-9 with TRBJ2-1; TRBD2 is a possible D gene (5 bases). There are 16 residues in the CDR3. V was pared by 4 bases and J by 3 bases, with 16 bases between. Germline values: CDR1 SEHNR, CDR2 FQNEAQ (reference sequence). The CDR3 DNA reads TGTGCCAGCAGCTCGCTAGCCGCCGACAACTACAATGAGCAGTTCTTC. It is translated as CASSSLAADNYNEQFF.

V gene TRBV6-5 combines with J gene TRBJ2-1; perhaps TRBD2 as D (6 bases). Germline V lookup: CDR1 MNHEY, CDR2 SVGAGI. There are 15 residues in the CDR3. V was clipped by 6 bases and J by 0 bases, with 12 bases between them. CDR3 protein: CASRQDGSSYNEQFF. CDR3 coding DNA: TGTGCCAGCAGGCAGGACGGGAGCTCCTACAATGAGCAGTTCTTC.

Only one count was recorded for this clone. The chain employs TRBV9 and TRBJ2-3; the D is unclear. Germline CDR1 SGDLS, CDR2 YYNGEE. This CDR3 comprises 13 residues. With 0 bases removed from V and 5 bases from J, the gap between germline ends came to 7 bases. In DNA form, the CDR3 reads TGTGCCAGCAGCGTAGTCCTAAAAGATACGCAGTATTTT. It encodes CASSVVLKDTQYF.

J is TRBJ1-5 and V is TRBV30; D is ambiguous. The length of the CDR3 is 14 residues. Trimming took off 7 bases at V and 4 bases at J, with 17 bases between the two ends. The germline V gene encodes CDR1 GTSNPN and CDR2 SVGIG (reference sequence). CDR3 region: CASTSEGWNQPQHF. The CDR3 DNA is TGTGCCTCAACATCGGAGGGTTGGAATCAGCCCCAGCATTTT.

The rearrangement joins TRBV2 to TRBJ2-3; 11 bases agree with TRBD2. After removal of 9 bases from V and 5 bases from J, the junction contained 7 bases not matched to a gene. Germline V CDR1 and CDR2: SNHLY, FYNNEI. There are 14 residues in the CDR3. Written as DNA, the CDR3 is TGTGCCAGTCTTAGCGGGAGGGCCGGAGATACGCAGTATTTT. This translates into CASLSGRAGDTQYF.

This clone was found once. The chain links TRBV5-6 to TRBJ2-2, with TRBD1 identical over 8 bases. Germline CDR1 and CDR2: SGHDT and YYEEEE. Trimming took 2 bases from V and 9 from J; bases not matched to a gene: 9. There are 15 residues in the CDR3. In DNA form, the CDR3 reads TGTGCCAGCAGCTTCCAGGGGGCGCGAGGAAGGGAGCTGTTTTTT. This translates into CASSFQGARGRELFF.

The CDR3 sequence is CATSRWTGVGYTF. The CDR3, as DNA: TGTGCCACCAGCAGGTGGACAGGGGTCGGCTACACCTTC. V usage is TRBV15 and J usage is TRBJ1-2; 9 bases fit TRBD1. With 3 bases clipped from V and 8 bases from J, the junction kept 4 bases outside the gene matches. There are 13 residues in the CDR3. Germline V lookup: CDR1 LNHNV, CDR2 YYDKDF (reference sequence).

V gene TRBV7-6 combines with J gene TRBJ1-1, with D unclear. The germline V gene has CDR1 SGHVS and CDR2 FNYEAQ. The CDR3 loop spans 15 amino acids. Trimming removed 4 bases at V and 3 bases at J, with 15 bases between. The CDR3 bases are TGTGCCAGCAGCTCTCTGGGAGGATCGGACACTGAAGCTTTCTTT. This sequence encodes CASSSLGGSDTEAFF.

The rearrangement links TRBV7-9 to TRBJ2-5, with D hard to call. The CDR3 sequence is 12 residues long. Germline values: CDR1 SEHNR, CDR2 FQNEAQ (reference sequence). V gave up 1 base and J gave up 5 bases, with 5 bases separating them. This CDR3 reads CASSLESETQYF. The CDR3 DNA reads TGTGCCAGCAGCTTAGAGTCGGAGACCCAGTACTTC.

The J gene is TRBJ2-7, the V gene TRBV5-1; 7 bases fit TRBD2. J was trimmed by 2 bases and V by 2 bases; bases with no gene match: 7. The germline CDR1 and CDR2 sequences are SGHRS and YFSETQ. The CDR3 runs 15 residues. DNA of the CDR3: TGCGCCAGCAGCTTAGCGTCTAGCGGTACCTACGAGCAGTACTTC. Its protein product is CASSLASSGTYEQYF.

The chain uses TRBV28 and TRBJ2-7, with D possibly being TRBD1 or TRBD2 (5 bases each). CDR1 is MDHEN and CDR2 is SYDVKM in the germline V gene. The CDR3 consists of 13 residues. Trimming shortened V by 11 bases and J by 7 bases, and 21 bases separated the two germline ends. CDR3 in DNA: TGTGCCGTCCAAGACACGGGGCGAAGAGAGCAGTACTTC. Translation gives CAVQDTGRREQYF.

The chain uses TRBV6-5 and TRBJ1-2, with 10 bases lining up with TRBD1. Germline assignment: CDR1 MNHEY and CDR2 SVGAGI. The CDR3 spans 14 residues. V shed 6 bases and J 6 bases; nucleotides not matched to a gene: 7. As DNA, the CDR3 is TGTGCCAGCAGGCTCCGGGACAGGGGACATGGCTACACCTTC. Residues: CASRLRDRGHGYTF.

The chain carries TRBV25-1 and TRBJ1-1; D is perhaps TRBD1 (5 bases). The germline V gene encodes CDR1 MGHDK and CDR2 SYGVNS. Trimming removed 5 bases at V and 1 base at J, with 14 bases between. The length of the CDR3 is 15 residues. The CDR3, as DNA: TGTGCCAGCAGTCCCCGGGACCGGCGGAACACTGAAGCTTTCTTT. Its protein is CASSPRDRRNTEAFF.

This chain connects TRBV6-6 to TRBJ2-1, with TRBD2 matching over 7 bases. The V gene end was trimmed by 6 bases and the J gene end by 3 bases; junction bases not matched to a gene: 5. The CDR3 sequence is 14 residues long. CDR1 is MNHNY, CDR2 SVGAGI, per germline (reference sequence). The CDR3 DNA is TGTGCCAGCAGGGGTCTAGCGGTCTACAATGAGCAGTTCTTC. Translation gives CASRGLAVYNEQFF.

This sequence joins TRBV30 and TRBJ2-5; TRBD2 matches at 13 bases. The CDR3 runs to 14 residues. J gave up 7 bases and V 3 bases, and 5 bases lay outside the gene matches. The germline V gene has CDR1 GTSNPN and CDR2 SVGIG (reference sequence). CDR3 sequence (DNA): TGTGCCTGGAGGGGACTAGCGGGATCTGGGACCCAGTACTTC. This codes for CAWRGLAGSGTQYF.

The CDR3 bases are TGTGCCAGCAGCTCTAGGTTGACTGGAAACACCATATATTTT. It translates to CASSSRLTGNTIYF. The chain has TRBV11-2 and TRBJ1-3; D unresolved. Germline V gives CDR1 SGHAT, CDR2 FQNNGV. This CDR3 contains 14 residues. Trimming shortened V by 4 bases and J by 2 bases, and 9 bases separated the two germline ends.